The entry below describes one T cell receptor beta chain. Investigators performed immunoSEQ version v3.0 at survey level. Assay: immunoSEQ multiplex PCR; the TCRdb copy retains only in-frame clones and omits some. The sample records 20,000 or so clones, 65% to 90% being singletons. The data belong to a study of long-term antiretroviral therapy in people with HIV. The CDR3 is 17 amino acids. V lost 5 bases and J lost 1; bases outside the gene matches: 8. Per the germline V gene, CDR1 is SEHNR and CDR2 is FQNEAQ (reference sequence). The TCR sequence derives from a man in his forties with HIV. Sequenced here: unsorted PBMCs, sampled 0.1 years before starting antiretroviral therapy. The chain couples TRBV7-9 to TRBJ2-7; 13 bases match TRBD2. The CDR3 coding sequence is TGTGCCAGCAGCCTCGGAACGGGACTAGCGGGGTCCTACGAGCAGTACTTC. Translated: CASSLGTGLAGSYEQYF.